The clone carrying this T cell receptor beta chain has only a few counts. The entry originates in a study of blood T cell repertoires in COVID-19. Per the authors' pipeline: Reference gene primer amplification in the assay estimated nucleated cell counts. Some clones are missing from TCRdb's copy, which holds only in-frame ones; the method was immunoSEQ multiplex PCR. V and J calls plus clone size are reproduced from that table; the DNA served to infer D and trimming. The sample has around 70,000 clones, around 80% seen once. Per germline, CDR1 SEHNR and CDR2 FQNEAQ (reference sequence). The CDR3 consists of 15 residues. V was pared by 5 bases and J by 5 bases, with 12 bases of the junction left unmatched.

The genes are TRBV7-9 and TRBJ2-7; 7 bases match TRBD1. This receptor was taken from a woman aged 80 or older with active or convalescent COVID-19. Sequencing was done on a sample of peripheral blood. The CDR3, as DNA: TGTGCCAGCAGCCAACGACTAACAGGGGCAGACGAGCAGTACTTC. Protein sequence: CASSQRLTGADEQYF.